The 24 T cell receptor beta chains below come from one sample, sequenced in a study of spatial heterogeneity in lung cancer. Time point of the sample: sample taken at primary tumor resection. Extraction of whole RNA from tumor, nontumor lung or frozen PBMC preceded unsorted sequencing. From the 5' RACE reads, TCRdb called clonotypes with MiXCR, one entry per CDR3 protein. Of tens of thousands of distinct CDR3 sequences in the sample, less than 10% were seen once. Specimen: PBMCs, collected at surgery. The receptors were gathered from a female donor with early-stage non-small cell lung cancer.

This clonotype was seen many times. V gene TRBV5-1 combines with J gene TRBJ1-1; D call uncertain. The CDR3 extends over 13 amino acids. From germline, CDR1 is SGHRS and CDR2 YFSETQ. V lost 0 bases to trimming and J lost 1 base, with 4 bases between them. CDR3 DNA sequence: TGCGCCAGCAGCTTGGGCCGGAACACTGAAGCTTTCTTT. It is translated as CASSLGRNTEAFF.

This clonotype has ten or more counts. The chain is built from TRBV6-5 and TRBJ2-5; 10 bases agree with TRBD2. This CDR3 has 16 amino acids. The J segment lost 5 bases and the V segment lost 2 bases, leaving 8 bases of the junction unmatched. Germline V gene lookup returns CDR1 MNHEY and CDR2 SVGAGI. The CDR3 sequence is CASSYGALAGVETQYF. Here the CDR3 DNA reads TGTGCCAGCAGTTACGGCGCTCTAGCGGGGGTTGAGACCCAGTACTTC.

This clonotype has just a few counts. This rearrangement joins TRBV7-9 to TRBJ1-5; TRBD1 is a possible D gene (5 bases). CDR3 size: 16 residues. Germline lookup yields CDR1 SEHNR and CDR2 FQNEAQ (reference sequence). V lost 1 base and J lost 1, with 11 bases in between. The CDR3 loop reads CASSLGGGLSNQPQHF. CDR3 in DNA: TGTGCCAGCAGCTTAGGTGGGGGGTTGAGCAATCAGCCCCAGCATTTT. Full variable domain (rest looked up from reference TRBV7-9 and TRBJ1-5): DTGVSQNPRHKITKRGQNVTFRCDPISEHNRLYWYRQTLGQGPEFLTYFQNEAQLEKSRLLSDRFSAERPKGSFSTLEIQRTEQGDSAMYLCASSLGGGLSNQPQHFGDGTRLSIL.

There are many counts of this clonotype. The CDR3 sequence is CASSLDDYYGYTF. The CDR3 bases are TGTGCCAGCAGCTTAGACGACTACTATGGCTACACCTTC. This chain uses TRBV7-9 with TRBJ1-2; D gene uncertain. The germline CDR1 and CDR2 sequences are SEHNR and FQNEAQ (reference sequence). There are 13 residues in the CDR3. Trimming took 1 base from V and 3 from J, leaving 6 bases between them.

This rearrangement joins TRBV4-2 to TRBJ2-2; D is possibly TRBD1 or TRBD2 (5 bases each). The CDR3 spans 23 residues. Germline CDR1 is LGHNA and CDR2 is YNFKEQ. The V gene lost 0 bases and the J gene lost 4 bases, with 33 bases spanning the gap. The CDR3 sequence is CASSQERRPIRDQGEVRTGELFF. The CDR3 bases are TGTGCCAGCAGCCAAGAAAGGAGGCCTATACGGGACCAAGGTGAAGTGCGCACCGGGGAGCTGTTTTTT.

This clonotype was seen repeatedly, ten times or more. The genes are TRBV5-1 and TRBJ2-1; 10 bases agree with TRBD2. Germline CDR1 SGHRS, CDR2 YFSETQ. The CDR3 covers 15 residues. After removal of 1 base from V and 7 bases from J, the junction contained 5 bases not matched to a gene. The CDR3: CASSLPLAGENEQFF. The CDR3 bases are TGCGCCAGCAGCTTGCCCCTAGCGGGGGAAAATGAGCAGTTCTTC.

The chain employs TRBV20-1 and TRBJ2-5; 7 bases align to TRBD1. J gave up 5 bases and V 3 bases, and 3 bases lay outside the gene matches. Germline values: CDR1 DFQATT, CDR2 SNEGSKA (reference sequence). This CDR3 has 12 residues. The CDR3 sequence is CSARFRGETQYF. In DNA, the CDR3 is TGCAGTGCTAGGTTCAGGGGGGAGACCCAGTACTTC.

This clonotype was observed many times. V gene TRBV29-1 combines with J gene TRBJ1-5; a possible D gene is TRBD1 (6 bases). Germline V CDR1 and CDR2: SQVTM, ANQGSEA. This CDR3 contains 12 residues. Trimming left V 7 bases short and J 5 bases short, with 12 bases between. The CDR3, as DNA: TGCAGCGCAGGGACAAGAGATCAGCCCCAGCATTTT. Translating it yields CSAGTRDQPQHF.

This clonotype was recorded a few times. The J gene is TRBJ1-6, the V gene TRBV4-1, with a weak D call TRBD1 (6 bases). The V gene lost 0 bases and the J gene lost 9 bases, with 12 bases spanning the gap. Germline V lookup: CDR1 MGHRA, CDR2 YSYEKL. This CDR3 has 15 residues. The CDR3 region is CASSQDNGGLSPLHF. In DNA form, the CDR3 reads TGCGCCAGCAGCCAAGATAACGGGGGCCTTTCACCCCTCCACTTT.

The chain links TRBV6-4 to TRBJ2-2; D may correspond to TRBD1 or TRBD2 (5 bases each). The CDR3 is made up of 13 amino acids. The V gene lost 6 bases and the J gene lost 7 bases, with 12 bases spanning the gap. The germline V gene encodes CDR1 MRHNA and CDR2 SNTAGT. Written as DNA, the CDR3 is TGTGCCAGCAGAGGACAAGAGGGCGGGGAGCTGTTTTTT. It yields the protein CASRGQEGGELFF.

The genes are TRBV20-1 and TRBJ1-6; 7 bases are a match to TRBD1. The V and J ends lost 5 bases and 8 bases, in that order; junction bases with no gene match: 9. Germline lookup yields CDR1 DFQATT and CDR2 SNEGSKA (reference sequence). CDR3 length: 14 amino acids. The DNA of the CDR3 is TGCAGTGCTCCCCAGGGGGGGGCGTATTCACCCCTCCACTTT. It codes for CSAPQGGAYSPLHF.

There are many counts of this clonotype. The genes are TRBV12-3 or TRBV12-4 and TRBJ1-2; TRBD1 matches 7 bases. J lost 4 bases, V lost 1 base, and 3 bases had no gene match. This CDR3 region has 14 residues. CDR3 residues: CASSLGQGLYGYTF. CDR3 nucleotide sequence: TGTGCCAGCAGTTTAGGACAGGGCCTCTATGGCTACACCTTC.

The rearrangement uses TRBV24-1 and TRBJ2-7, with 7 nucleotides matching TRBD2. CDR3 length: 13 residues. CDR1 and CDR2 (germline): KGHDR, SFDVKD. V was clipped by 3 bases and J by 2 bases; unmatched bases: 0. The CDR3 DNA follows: TGTGCCACCAGTGATGGGGGGGCCTACGAGCAGTACTTC. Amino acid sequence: CATSDGGAYEQYF.

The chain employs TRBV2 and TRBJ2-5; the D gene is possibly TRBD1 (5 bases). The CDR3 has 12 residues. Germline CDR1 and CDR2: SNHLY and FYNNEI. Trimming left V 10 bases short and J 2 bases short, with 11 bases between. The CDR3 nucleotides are TGTGCCACCGGACAAGTACAAGAGACCCAGTACTTC. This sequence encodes CATGQVQETQYF.

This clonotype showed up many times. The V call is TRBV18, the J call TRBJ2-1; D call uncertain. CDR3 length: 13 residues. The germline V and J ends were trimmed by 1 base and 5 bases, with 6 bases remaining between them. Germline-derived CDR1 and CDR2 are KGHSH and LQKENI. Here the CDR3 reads CASSPRANNEQFF. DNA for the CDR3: TGTGCCAGCTCACCACGAGCGAACAATGAGCAGTTCTTC.

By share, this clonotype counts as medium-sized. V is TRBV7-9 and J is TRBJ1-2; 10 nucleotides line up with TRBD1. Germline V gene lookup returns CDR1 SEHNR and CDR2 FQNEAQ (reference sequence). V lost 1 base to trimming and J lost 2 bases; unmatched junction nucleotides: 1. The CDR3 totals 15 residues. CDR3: CASSLGQGANYGYTF. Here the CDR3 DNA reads TGTGCCAGCAGCTTAGGACAGGGGGCCAACTATGGCTACACCTTC.

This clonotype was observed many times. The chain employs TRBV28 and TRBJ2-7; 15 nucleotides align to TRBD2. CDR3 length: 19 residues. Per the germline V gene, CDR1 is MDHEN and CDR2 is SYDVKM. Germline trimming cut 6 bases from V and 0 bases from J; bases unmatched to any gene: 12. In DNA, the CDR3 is TGTGCCAGCAGAAAATATCCGGGACTAGCGGGAGGTTTCTCCTACGAGCAGTACTTC. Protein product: CASRKYPGLAGGFSYEQYF.

Written as DNA, the CDR3 is TGTGCCAGCACCCGGGCGGGGACCCAAGAGACCCAGTACTTC. Its translation: CASTRAGTQETQYF. The V gene is TRBV11-2, the J gene TRBJ2-5; tentatively, D is TRBD2 (6 bases). CDR3 length: 14 residues. V lost 7 bases, J lost 1 base, and 13 bases lay in between. The V gene's germline CDR1 is SGHAT and CDR2 FQNNGV.

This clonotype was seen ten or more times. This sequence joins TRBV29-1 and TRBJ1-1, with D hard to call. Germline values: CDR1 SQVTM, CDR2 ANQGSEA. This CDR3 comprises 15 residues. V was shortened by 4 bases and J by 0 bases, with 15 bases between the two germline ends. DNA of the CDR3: TGCAGCGTTGTCCCCGCAGGTTTCATGAACACTGAAGCTTTCTTT. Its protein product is CSVVPAGFMNTEAFF.

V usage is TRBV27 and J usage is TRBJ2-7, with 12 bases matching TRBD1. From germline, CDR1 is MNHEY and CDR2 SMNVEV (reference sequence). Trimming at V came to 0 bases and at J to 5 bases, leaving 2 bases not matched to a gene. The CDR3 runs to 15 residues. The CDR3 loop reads CASSLSGQGANEQYF. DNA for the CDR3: TGTGCCAGCAGTTTATCGGGACAGGGGGCAAACGAGCAGTACTTC.

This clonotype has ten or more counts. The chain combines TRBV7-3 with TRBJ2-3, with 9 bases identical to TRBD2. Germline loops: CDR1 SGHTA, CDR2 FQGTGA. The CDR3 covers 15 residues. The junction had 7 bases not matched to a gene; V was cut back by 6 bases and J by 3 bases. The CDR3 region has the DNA TGTGCCAGCAGTTACTTTAGCGGGAGAACAGATACGCAGTATTTT. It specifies CASSYFSGRTDTQYF.

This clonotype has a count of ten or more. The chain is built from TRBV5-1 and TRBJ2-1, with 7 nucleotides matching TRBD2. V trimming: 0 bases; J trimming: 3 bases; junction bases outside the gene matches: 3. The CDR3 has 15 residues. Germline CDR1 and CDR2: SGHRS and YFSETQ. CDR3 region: CASSLERGLYNEQFF. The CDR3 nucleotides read TGCGCCAGCAGCTTGGAGCGGGGCCTCTACAATGAGCAGTTCTTC.

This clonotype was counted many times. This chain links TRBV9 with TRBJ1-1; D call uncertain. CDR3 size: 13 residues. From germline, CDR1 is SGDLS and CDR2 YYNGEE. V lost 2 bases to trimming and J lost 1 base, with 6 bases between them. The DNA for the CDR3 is TGTGCCAGCAGCGTGAACAGGAACACTGAAGCTTTCTTT. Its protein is CASSVNRNTEAFF. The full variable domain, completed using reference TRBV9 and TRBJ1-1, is DSGVTQTPKHLITATGQRVTLRCSPRSGDLSVYWYQQSLDQGLQFLIQYYNGEERAKGNILERFSAQQFPDLHSELNLSSLELGDSALYFCASSVNRNTEAFFGQGTRLTVV.

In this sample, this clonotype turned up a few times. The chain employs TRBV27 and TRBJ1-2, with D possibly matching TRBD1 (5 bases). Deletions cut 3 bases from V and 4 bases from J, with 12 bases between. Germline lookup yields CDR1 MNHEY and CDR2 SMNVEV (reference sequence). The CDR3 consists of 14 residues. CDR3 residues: CASSFRGTGYGYTF. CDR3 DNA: TGTGCCAGCAGTTTTCGGGGGACCGGCTATGGCTACACCTTC.